The TCR beta chain under discussion was sequenced for a study of molecular identifiers for immune sequencing clone quantification. Study-wide findings and caveats: The study found clones above 20 RNA copies held over 99% of effector molecules and under 1% in naive cells. Clone sizes that are highly expanded could be underestimated when identical TCR molecules share a barcode. Spiked-in Jurkat TCR RNA corresponding to one cell was reported as detectable against more than 950,000 naive cells.

Previously published methods and listed TCR primers were used for the bulk TCR libraries. TCRdb used MiXCR to reprocess the PCR reads, holding one entry per CDR3 protein. The profile shows fewer than 45,000 distinct CDR3 sequences, 24% of them singletons. The length of the CDR3 is 15 residues. The germline gives CDR1 SNHLY, CDR2 FYNNEI. This clonotype was detected once. Its target is unknown. Its ends do not fully match the called genes, so a read error is possible. The material sequenced was naive CD8+ T cells from blood, with Jurkat cell RNA spiked in. Subset specified: FACS-sorted CD8+CD4-CCR7+CD45RA+ naive T cells. The chain is built from TRBV2 and TRBJ2-3; possibly TRBD1 for D (6 bases). This receptor was identified in a human donor in good health. Some libraries in this study had Jurkat cell RNA spiked in. The CDR3 here is CAILSRPGRTATQYF. The CDR3 DNA sequence: TGTGCCATCTTGTCCCGGCCAGGTCGGACAGCTACGCAGTATTTT.